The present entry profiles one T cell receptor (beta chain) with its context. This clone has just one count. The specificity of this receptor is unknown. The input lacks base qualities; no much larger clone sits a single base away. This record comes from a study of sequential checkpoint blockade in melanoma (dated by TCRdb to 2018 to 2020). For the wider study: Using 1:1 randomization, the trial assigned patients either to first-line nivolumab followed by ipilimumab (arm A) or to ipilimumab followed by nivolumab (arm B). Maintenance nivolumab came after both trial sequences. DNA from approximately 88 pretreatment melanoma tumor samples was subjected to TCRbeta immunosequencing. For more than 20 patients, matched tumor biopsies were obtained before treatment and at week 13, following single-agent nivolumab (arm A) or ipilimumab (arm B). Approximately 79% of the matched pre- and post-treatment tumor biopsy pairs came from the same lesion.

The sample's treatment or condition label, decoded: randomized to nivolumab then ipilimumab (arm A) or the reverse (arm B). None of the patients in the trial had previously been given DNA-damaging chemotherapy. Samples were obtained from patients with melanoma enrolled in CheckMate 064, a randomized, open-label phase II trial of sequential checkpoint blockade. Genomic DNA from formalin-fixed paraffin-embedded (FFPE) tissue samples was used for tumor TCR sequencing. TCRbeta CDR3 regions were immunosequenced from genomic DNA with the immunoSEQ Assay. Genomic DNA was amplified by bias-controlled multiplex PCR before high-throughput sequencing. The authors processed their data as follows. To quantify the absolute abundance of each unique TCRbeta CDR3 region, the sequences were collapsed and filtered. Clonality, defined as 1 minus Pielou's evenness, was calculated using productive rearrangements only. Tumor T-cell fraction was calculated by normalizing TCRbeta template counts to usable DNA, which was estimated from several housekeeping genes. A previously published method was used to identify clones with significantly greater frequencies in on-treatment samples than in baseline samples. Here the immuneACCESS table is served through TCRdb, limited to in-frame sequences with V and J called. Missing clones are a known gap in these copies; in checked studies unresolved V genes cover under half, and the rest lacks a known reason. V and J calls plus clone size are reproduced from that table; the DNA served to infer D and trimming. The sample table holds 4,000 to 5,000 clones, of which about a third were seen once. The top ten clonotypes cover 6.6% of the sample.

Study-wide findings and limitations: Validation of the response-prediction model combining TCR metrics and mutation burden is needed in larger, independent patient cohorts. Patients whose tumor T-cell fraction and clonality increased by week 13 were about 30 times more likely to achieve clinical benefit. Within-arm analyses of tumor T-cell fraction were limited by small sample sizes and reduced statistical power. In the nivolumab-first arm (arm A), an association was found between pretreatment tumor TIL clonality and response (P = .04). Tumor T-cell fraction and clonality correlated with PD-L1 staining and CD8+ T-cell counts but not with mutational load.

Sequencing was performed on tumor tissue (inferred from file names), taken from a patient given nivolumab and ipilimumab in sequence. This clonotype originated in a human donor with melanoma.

This receptor has the CDR3 CASSLGGTGANVLTF. The bases read TGTGCCAGCTCACTGGGAGGGACAGGGGCCAACGTCCTGACTTTC. The sequence links TRBV18 to TRBJ2-6, with a tentative D gene TRBD2 over 7 matching bases. From the germline V gene, CDR1 is KGHSH and CDR2 is LQKENI. The cysteine opens and the phenylalanine closes a CDR3 of 15 amino acids. Only the CDR3 DNA stays, 45 bases, in frame from base 1. Trimming takes 4 bases from V and 4 bases from J, and the germline ends sit 11 bases apart.